Each of the 11 T cell receptor beta chains below was sequenced from the same sample in a study of a mutant IDH1 vaccine in newly diagnosed glioma. Which antigens these TCRs recognize remains unknown. This table comes from immunoSEQ multiplex PCR, and its TCRdb copy is limited to in-frame clones, with some not included. The sample lists around 44,000 clones, around 80% occurring once. Time point in this sample: week 35, safety follow-up. Vaccine doses each comprised 300 ug of mutant IDH1 20-mer peptide, with topical imiquimod. Sequenced material: PBMCs, taken from a glioma patient whose treatment included an IDH1 peptide vaccine. These TCRs come from a middle-aged man with glioma.

This clone has only one observation. This chain connects TRBV6-1 to TRBJ2-7, with D unresolved. Trimming took off 6 bases at V and 2 bases at J, with 14 bases between the two ends. Germline values: CDR1 MNHNS, CDR2 SASEGT. The CDR3 runs 14 residues. CDR3 loop: CASSDGRPPYEQYF. DNA for the CDR3: TGTGCCAGCAGCGACGGCAGGCCCCCCTACGAGCAGTACTTC.

The genes are TRBV5-6 and TRBJ1-2; D unresolved. Germline V lookup: CDR1 SGHDT, CDR2 YYEEEE. This CDR3 comprises 13 residues. V dropped 4 bases and J dropped 7 bases, with 14 bases sitting between them. CDR3 bases: TGTGCCAGCAGCCAAGAAAACACCGCTGGCTACACCTTC. Translated: CASSQENTAGYTF. The variable domain in full, with the rest retrieved from reference TRBV5-6 and TRBJ1-2, is DAGVTQSPTHLIKTRGQQVTLRCSPKSGHDTVSWYQQALGQGPQFIFQYYEEEERQRGNFPDRFSGHQFPNYSSELNVNALLLGDSALYLCASSQENTAGYTFGSGTRLTVV.

This chain joins TRBV6-5 and TRBJ1-5; tentative D call: TRBD1 (5 bases). CDR1 is MNHEY and CDR2 is SVGAGI in the germline V gene. V was cut by 6 bases and J by 6 bases, with 18 bases left in between. The CDR3 has 15 amino acids. This CDR3 is CASREGGEESQPQHF. The CDR3 DNA sequence: TGTGCCAGCAGGGAGGGAGGGGAGGAGAGTCAGCCCCAGCATTTT.

V and J are TRBV6-1 and TRBJ1-2; the match to TRBD1 covers 10 bases. The CDR3 covers 15 residues. Germline assignment: CDR1 MNHNS and CDR2 SASEGT. The V segment lost 0 bases and the J segment 5 bases; nucleotides outside the gene matches: 3. This CDR3 reads CASSEATGGKYGYTF. The CDR3 bases are TGTGCCAGCAGTGAAGCGACAGGGGGCAAGTATGGCTACACCTTC.

The chain has TRBV11-2 and TRBJ2-3; 11 bases match TRBD2. The CDR3 consists of 16 residues. From germline, CDR1 is SGHAT and CDR2 FQNNGV. V trimming: 5 bases; J trimming: 0 bases; junction bases outside the gene matches: 4. CDR3 in DNA: TGTGCCAGCAGCCCGGGACTAGCGGCGAGCACAGATACGCAGTATTTT. Translated, it gives CASSPGLAASTDTQYF.

In DNA, the CDR3 is TGTGCCAGCAGTTACCCCGATGTGGATACGCAGTATTTT. It specifies CASSYPDVDTQYF. This chain joins TRBV6-5 and TRBJ2-3, with unresolved D. This CDR3 contains 13 residues. Trimming left V 2 bases short and J 6 bases short, with 9 bases between. Germline V CDR1 and CDR2: MNHEY, SVGAGI.

The J gene is TRBJ2-7, the V gene TRBV5-4; 8 nucleotides match TRBD1. CDR3 size: 15 residues. With V trimmed by 6 bases and J by 1 base, 9 bases remained unmatched. Per germline, CDR1 SGHNT and CDR2 YYREEE (reference sequence). The DNA for the CDR3 is TGTGCCAGCACCAAAGGGACAGGTCTGTCCTACGAGCAGTACTTC. Its protein is CASTKGTGLSYEQYF.

The V and J genes are TRBV4-1 and TRBJ1-1; tentatively, D is TRBD1 (5 bases). The germline V gene encodes CDR1 MGHRA and CDR2 YSYEKL. This CDR3 comprises 15 residues. Deletions cut 0 bases from V and 8 bases from J, with 16 bases between. The CDR3 nucleotides are TGCGCCAGCAGCCAAGATTGGGGGGACGCTAGAGAAGCTTTCTTT. Translated: CASSQDWGDAREAFF.

V and J are TRBV5-1 and TRBJ1-1; D remains ambiguous. The CDR3 length is 15 residues. Between the trimmed V and J ends, which lost 0 bases and 1 base, there was a span of 10 bases. Germline V gene data show CDR1 as SGHRS and CDR2 as YFSETQ. This chain's CDR3 is CASSLEVVRNTEAFF. The CDR3 bases are TGCGCCAGCAGCTTGGAGGTCGTTAGGAACACTGAAGCTTTCTTT.

This rearrangement joins TRBV5-6 to TRBJ1-4; no definite D call. CDR1 is SGHDT and CDR2 is YYEEEE in the germline V gene. The CDR3 contains 13 residues. V lost 4 bases to trimming and J lost 8 bases, with 12 bases between them. The DNA of the CDR3 is TGTGCCAGCAGCCGTACGCCGGGAGAAAAACTGTTTTTT. Its translation is CASSRTPGEKLFF.

The J gene is TRBJ1-1, the V gene TRBV29-1, with 9 positions matching TRBD1. Trimming took 6 bases from V and 0 from J; bases not matched to a gene: 5. In germline, CDR1 is SQVTM, CDR2 ANQGSEA. The CDR3 has 14 amino acids. Written as DNA, the CDR3 is TGCAGCGTACGGACAGGGGCAATGAACACTGAAGCTTTCTTT. Amino acid sequence: CSVRTGAMNTEAFF.